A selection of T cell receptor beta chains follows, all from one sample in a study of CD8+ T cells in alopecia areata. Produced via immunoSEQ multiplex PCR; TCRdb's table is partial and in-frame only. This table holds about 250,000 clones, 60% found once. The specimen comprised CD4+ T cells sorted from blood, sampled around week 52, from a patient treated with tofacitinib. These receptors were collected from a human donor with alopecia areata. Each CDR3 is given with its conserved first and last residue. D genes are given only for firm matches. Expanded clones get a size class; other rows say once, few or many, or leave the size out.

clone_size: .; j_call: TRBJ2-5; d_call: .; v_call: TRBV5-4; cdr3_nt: TGTGCCAGCAGCTTGTTCAGCAGGGAGACCCAGTACTTC; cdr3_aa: CASSLFSRETQYF
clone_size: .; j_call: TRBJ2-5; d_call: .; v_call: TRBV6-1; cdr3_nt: TGTGCCAGCAGTGAAATAGTGGGACGGGAGACCCAGTACTTC; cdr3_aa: CASSEIVGRETQYF
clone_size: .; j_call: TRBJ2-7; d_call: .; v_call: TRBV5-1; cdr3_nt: TGCGCCAGCAGCTTGAGTCAGGGTCTCCACGAGCAGTACTTC; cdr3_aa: CASSLSQGLHEQYF
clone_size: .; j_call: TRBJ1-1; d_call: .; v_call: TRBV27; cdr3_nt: TGTGCCAGCGCCGACAGACGCACTGAAGCTTTCTTT; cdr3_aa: CASADRRTEAFF
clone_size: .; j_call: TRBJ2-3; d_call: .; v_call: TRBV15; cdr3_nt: TGTGCCACCAGTCCAGGGGACACAGATACGCAGTATTTT; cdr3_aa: CATSPGDTDTQYF
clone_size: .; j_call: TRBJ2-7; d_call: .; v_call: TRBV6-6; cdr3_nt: TGTGCCAGCAGTAACCCTGCTGGGGGGGCCTCGGAGGAGCAGTACTTC; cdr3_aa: CASSNPAGGASEEQYF
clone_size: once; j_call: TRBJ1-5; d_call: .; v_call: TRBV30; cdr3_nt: TGTGCCTGGAGCCGACAGAATCAGCCCCAGCATTTT; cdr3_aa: CAWSRQNQPQHF
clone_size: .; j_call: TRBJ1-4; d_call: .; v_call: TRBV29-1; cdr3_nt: TGCAGCGTTGGATACCAGGACGGAAAACTGTTTTTT; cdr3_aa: CSVGYQDGKLFF
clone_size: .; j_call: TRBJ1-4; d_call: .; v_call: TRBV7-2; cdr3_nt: TGTGCCAGCAGCCCGAGGGGGACCGGGACCGGAAAACTGTTTTTT; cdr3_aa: CASSPRGTGTGKLFF
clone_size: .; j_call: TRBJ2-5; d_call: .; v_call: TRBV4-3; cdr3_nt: TGCGCCAGCAGCGGGGATCCGGCGGCAGGACAAGAGACCCAGTACTTC; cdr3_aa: CASSGDPAAGQETQYF
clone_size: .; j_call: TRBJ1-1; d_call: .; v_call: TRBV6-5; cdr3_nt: TGTGCCAGCAGTTACTCAGGGGACAACACTGAAGCTTTCTTT; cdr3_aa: CASSYSGDNTEAFF
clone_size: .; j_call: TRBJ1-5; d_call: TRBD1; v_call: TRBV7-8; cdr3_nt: TGTGCCAGCAGCGCAAGACAGGGGGGCCAGCCCCAGCATTTT; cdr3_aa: CASSARQGGQPQHF
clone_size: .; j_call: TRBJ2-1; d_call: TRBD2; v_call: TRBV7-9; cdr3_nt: TGTGCCAGCAGCTCCGGACTAGCGGGGTTTTCTCCCCCGGAGTTCTTC; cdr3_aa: CASSSGLAGFSPPEFF
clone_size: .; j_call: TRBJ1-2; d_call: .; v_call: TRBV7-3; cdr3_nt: TGTGCCAGCGCCTTGGAGGCCGGGTATGGCTACACCTTC; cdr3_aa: CASALEAGYGYTF
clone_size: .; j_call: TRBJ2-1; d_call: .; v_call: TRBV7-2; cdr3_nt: TGTGCCAGCAGCTTAGGCCCTGGCGCCGCCAATGAGCAGTTCTTC; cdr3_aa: CASSLGPGAANEQFF
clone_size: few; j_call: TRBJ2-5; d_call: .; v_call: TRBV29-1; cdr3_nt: TGCAGCGTTGTGGGGGTTGAAGAGACCCAGTACTTC; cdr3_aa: CSVVGVEETQYF
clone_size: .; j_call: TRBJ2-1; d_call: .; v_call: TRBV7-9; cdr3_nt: TGTGCCAGCAGCTTAGAAGCAGGGTACAATGAGCAGTTCTTC; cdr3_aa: CASSLEAGYNEQFF
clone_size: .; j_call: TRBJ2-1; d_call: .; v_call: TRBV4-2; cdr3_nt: TGTGCCAGCAGCCAAGGAGGTCATGAGCAGTTCTTC; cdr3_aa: CASSQGGHEQFF
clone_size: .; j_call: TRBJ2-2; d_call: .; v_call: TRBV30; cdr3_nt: TGTGCCTGGAAGAAGAGAGCGAACACCGGGGAGCTGTTTTTT; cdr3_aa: CAWKKRANTGELFF
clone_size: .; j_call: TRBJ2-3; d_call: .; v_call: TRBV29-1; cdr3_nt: TGCAGCGTTGAGCCCCTAGGGAGCACAGATACGCAGTATTTT; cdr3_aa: CSVEPLGSTDTQYF
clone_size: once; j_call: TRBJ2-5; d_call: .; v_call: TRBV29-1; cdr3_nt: TGCAGCGCCTACGGGAACCAAGAGACCCAGTACTTC; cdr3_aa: CSAYGNQETQYF
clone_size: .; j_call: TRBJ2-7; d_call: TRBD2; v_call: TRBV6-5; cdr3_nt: TGTGCCAGCAGTTACTCCAGACTAGCCCACGAGCAGTACTTC; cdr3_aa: CASSYSRLAHEQYF
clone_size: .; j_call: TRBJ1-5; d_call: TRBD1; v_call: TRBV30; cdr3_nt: TGTGCCTGGGCCGACAGGGGGGATCAGCCCCAGCATTTT; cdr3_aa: CAWADRGDQPQHF
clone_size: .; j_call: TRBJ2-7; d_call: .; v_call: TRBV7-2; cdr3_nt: TGTGCCAGCAGTCCCCGGACTACCGAGCAGTACTTC; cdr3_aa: CASSPRTTEQYF
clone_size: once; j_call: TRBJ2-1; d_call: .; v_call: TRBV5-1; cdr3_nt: TGCGCCAGCAGCCGTCAAACTCCAGAACTCTCCTACAATGAGCAGTTCTTC; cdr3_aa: CASSRQTPELSYNEQFF